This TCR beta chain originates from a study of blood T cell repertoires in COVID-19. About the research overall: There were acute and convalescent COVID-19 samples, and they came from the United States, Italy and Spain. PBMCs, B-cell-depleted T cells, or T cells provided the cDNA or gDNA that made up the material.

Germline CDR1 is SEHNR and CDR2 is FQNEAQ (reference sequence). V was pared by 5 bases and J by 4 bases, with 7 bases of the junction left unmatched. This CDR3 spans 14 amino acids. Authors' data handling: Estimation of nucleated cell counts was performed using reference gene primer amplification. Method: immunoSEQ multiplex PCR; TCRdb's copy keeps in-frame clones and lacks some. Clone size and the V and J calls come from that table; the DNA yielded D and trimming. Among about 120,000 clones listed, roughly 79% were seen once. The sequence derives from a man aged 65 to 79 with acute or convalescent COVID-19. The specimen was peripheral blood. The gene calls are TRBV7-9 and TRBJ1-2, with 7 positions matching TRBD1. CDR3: CASSEPGTVYGYTF. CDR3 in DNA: TGTGCCAGCAGCGAACCCGGGACAGTCTATGGCTACACCTTC.